Below are 32 T cell receptor beta chains sequenced from a single sample in a study of OX40 agonist ivuxolimab in advanced cancers. Sequenced by immunoSEQ multiplex PCR; TCRdb stores in-frame clones only, minus some. The data hold approximately 76,000 clones, with more than 70% observed a single time. Sequences were derived from CD4+ or CD8+ T cells sorted from blood, sampled in a trial of the OX40 agonist ivuxolimab. Source of these receptors: an adult with an advanced solid tumor such as melanoma, head and neck, liver or kidney cancer.

The chain uses TRBV6-5 and TRBJ1-3, with unresolved D. Per germline, CDR1 MNHEY and CDR2 SVGAGI. This CDR3 has 13 residues. V lost 2 bases to trimming and J lost 4 bases, with 6 bases between them. DNA for the CDR3: TGTGCCAGCAGTTACGCAAAGGGAAACACCATATATTTT. Its translation: CASSYAKGNTIYF.

The genes are TRBV5-4 and TRBJ1-1, with 9 bases aligning to TRBD1. J lost 0 bases, V lost 4 bases, and 13 bases had no gene match. Per the germline V gene, CDR1 is SGHNT and CDR2 is YYREEE (reference sequence). CDR3 length: 18 amino acids. Here the CDR3 reads CASSASRTGGLMNTEAFF. CDR3 DNA sequence: TGTGCCAGCAGCGCGTCCCGTACAGGGGGCCTTATGAACACTGAAGCTTTCTTT.

The genes are TRBV11-1 and TRBJ1-2, with a weak D call TRBD1 (6 bases). V was pared by 5 bases and J by 4 bases, with 17 bases between. Germline lookup yields CDR1 SGHAT and CDR2 FQDESV (reference sequence). The CDR3 loop spans 15 amino acids. The CDR3 loop is CASSPGGTTFYGYTF. CDR3 sequence (DNA): TGTGCCAGCAGCCCTGGGGGGACAACGTTCTATGGCTACACCTTC.

The V gene is TRBV28, the J gene TRBJ2-6; D gene uncertain. CDR1 and CDR2 from the germline V gene are MDHEN and SYDVKM. The germline V and J ends were trimmed by 2 bases and 4 bases, with 9 bases remaining between them. This CDR3 has 15 residues. The DNA for the CDR3 is TGTGCCAGCAGTTTAGGGTTATCCGGGGCCAACGTCCTGACTTTC. Amino acid sequence: CASSLGLSGANVLTF.

The chain recombines TRBV19 with TRBJ1-4; perhaps TRBD1 as D (6 bases). The CDR3 sequence is 16 residues long. Germline V gives CDR1 LNHDA, CDR2 SQIVND (reference sequence). Trimming shortened V by 6 bases and J by 2 bases, and 16 bases separated the two germline ends. CDR3 in amino acids: CASRGRSTGTNEKLFF. The CDR3 DNA reads TGTGCCAGTAGAGGACGCTCCACAGGGACTAATGAAAAACTGTTTTTT.

The chain links TRBV10-3 to TRBJ2-3; 9 bases fit TRBD2. Germline trimming cut 6 bases from V and 4 bases from J; bases unmatched to any gene: 8. The length of the CDR3 is 15 residues. Germline V gene sequence: CDR1 ENHRY, CDR2 SYGVKD. This CDR3 is CAIRISGRGSDTQYF. CDR3 nucleotides: TGTGCCATCAGGATTAGCGGGAGAGGGTCAGATACGCAGTATTTT.

The gene calls are TRBV2 and TRBJ1-1; 7 nucleotides match TRBD1. Trimming at V came to 6 bases and at J to 7 bases, leaving 8 bases not matched to a gene. The germline V gene has CDR1 SNHLY and CDR2 FYNNEI. The CDR3 totals 13 residues. The DNA for the CDR3 is TGTGCCAGCAGCAGTTACCGGGACAGTGAAGCTTTCTTT. Translation: CASSSYRDSEAFF.

This chain uses TRBV20-1 with TRBJ1-2; unclear D gene. Germline V gives CDR1 DFQATT, CDR2 SNEGSKA (reference sequence). The CDR3 consists of 11 residues. Trimming removed 6 bases from V and 8 bases from J, with 13 bases in between. The DNA for the CDR3 is TGCAGTGCCTCCCCCGGGGAGGGCTACACCTTC. It yields the protein CSASPGEGYTF.

The V gene is TRBV9, the J gene TRBJ1-1, with D unclear. Germline V gives CDR1 SGDLS, CDR2 YYNGEE. V lost 4 bases to trimming and J lost 2 bases, with 15 bases between them. The CDR3 totals 15 residues. The DNA for the CDR3 is TGTGCCAGCAGCTCCCAGGTGGAGATTAACACTGAAGCTTTCTTT. This sequence encodes CASSSQVEINTEAFF.

The chain carries TRBV6-6 and TRBJ2-7, with D possibly being TRBD2 (6 bases). This CDR3 has 15 residues. V gave up 3 bases and J gave up 0 bases, with 12 bases separating them. CDR1 is MNHNY, CDR2 SVGAGI, per germline (reference sequence). CDR3 protein: CASSYRGGLSYEQYF. The CDR3 bases are TGTGCCAGCAGTTATAGGGGAGGTCTCTCCTACGAGCAGTACTTC.

The V and J genes are TRBV11-2 and TRBJ1-6, with D maybe TRBD1 (5 bases). CDR1 and CDR2 (germline): SGHAT, FQNNGV. V was shortened by 5 bases and J by 7 bases, with 12 bases between the two germline ends. The CDR3 runs to 14 residues. The CDR3 region is CASSAQVGNSPLHF. DNA of the CDR3: TGTGCCAGCAGCGCACAGGTTGGGAATTCACCCCTCCACTTT.

The V and J genes are TRBV5-1 and TRBJ2-1, with D hard to call. Trimming stripped 3 bases from V and 5 bases from J, with 9 bases between. Per the germline V gene, CDR1 is SGHRS and CDR2 is YFSETQ. CDR3 length equals 13 residues. The CDR3 DNA reads TGCGCCAGCAGCTCGGGTGGGGACAATGAGCAGTTCTTC. This gives the protein CASSSGGDNEQFF. Based on the CDR3 plus reference TRBV5-1 and TRBJ2-1, the full variable domain is KAGVTQTPRYLIKTRGQQVTLSCSPISGHRSVSWYQQTPGQGLQFLFEYFSETQRNKGNFPGRFSGRQFSNSRSEMNVSTLELGDSALYLCASSSGGDNEQFFGPGTRLTVL.

The genes are TRBV11-2 and TRBJ2-1; 13 bases fit TRBD2. The CDR3 totals 19 residues. The V and J ends lost 5 bases and 0 bases, in that order; junction bases with no gene match: 10. CDR1 is SGHAT and CDR2 is FQNNGV in the germline V gene. CDR3 nucleotides: TGTGCCAGCAGCCCCGAGACTAGCGGGAGGCCCTCCTCCTACAATGAGCAGTTCTTC. Its protein is CASSPETSGRPSSYNEQFF.

This chain joins TRBV28 and TRBJ2-6, with D maybe TRBD2 (5 bases). The CDR3 is 15 residues long. V gave up 11 bases and J gave up 0 bases, with 14 bases separating them. Per the germline V gene, CDR1 is MDHEN and CDR2 is SYDVKM. The CDR3 protein is CAGSRRASGANVLTF. For the CDR3, the DNA is TGTGCCGGTTCTAGGCGGGCCTCTGGGGCCAACGTCCTGACTTTC.

This chain uses TRBV14 with TRBJ2-7; no clear D gene. V lost 2 bases and J 3 bases, leaving 11 bases between the germline ends. Germline V CDR1 and CDR2: SGHDN, FVKESK. The CDR3 totals 14 residues. The CDR3 is CASSQSRTFYEQYF. The CDR3 coding sequence is TGTGCCAGCAGCCAATCTCGGACCTTCTACGAGCAGTACTTC.

As concerns this clone: One end of the junction varies from germline; a read error may be responsible. This chain joins TRBV7-3 and TRBJ2-1; D possibly corresponds to TRBD2 (5 bases). Germline assignment: CDR1 SGHTA and CDR2 FQGTGA. This CDR3 spans 12 amino acids. The CDR3 loop reads CASSLMSGIPLF. The DNA of the CDR3 is TGTGCCAGCAGCTTAATGAGCGGCATTCCCCTCTTC.

This chain joins TRBV2 and TRBJ1-6; D remains unclear. V dropped 8 bases and J dropped 9 bases, with 23 bases sitting between them. CDR1 SNHLY and CDR2 FYNNEI come from the germline V gene. CDR3 length: 16 residues. The CDR3 nucleotides are TGTGCCAGCGGGAGTTCGGCGATGGCCGGCGGTTCACCCCTCCACTTT. Its translation is CASGSSAMAGGSPLHF.

This clone was detected once. The genes are TRBV11-3 and TRBJ2-1; D remains ambiguous. V shed 0 bases and J shed 4 bases, with 7 bases lying between them. There are 14 residues in the CDR3. Germline lookup yields CDR1 SGHNT and CDR2 YENEEA. Here the CDR3 reads CASSLDPAYNEQFF. The CDR3 DNA reads as TGTGCCAGCAGCTTAGATCCAGCGTACAATGAGCAGTTCTTC. Complete variable domain (other parts from reference TRBV11-3 and TRBJ2-1): EAGVVQSPRYKIIEKKQPVAFWCNPISGHNTLYWYLQNLGQGPELLIRYENEEAVDDSQLPKDRFSAERLKGVDSTLKIQPAELGDSAVYLCASSLDPAYNEQFFGPGTRLTVL.

V and J are TRBV7-9 and TRBJ2-5, with D possibly being TRBD1 or TRBD2 (6 bases each). This CDR3 spans 13 amino acids. Trimming took off 5 bases at V and 7 bases at J, with 14 bases between the two ends. Germline V lookup: CDR1 SEHNR, CDR2 FQNEAQ (reference sequence). In nucleotides, the CDR3 is TGTGCCAGCAGCACGACAGGAGGGGGGACCCAGTACTTC. Its protein is CASSTTGGGTQYF.

This clone was observed a single time. The chain employs TRBV4-1 and TRBJ1-5; D is unclear. Germline values: CDR1 MGHRA, CDR2 YSYEKL. V was clipped by 0 bases and J by 3 bases, with 9 bases between them. The CDR3 has 15 residues. The CDR3 DNA reads TGCGCCAGCAGCCAAGAAGACGGATTCAATCAGCCCCAGCATTTT. It encodes CASSQEDGFNQPQHF.

This chain connects TRBV6-1 to TRBJ1-2; D gene ambiguous. Germline CDR1 and CDR2: MNHNS and SASEGT. The CDR3 covers 15 residues. V was clipped by 1 base and J by 2 bases, with 11 bases between them. CDR3 DNA: TGTGCCAGCAGTGAAGGGGGTGTGGAGAACTATGGCTACACCTTC. Translation gives CASSEGGVENYGYTF.

This clone has only one observation. The rearrangement uses TRBV7-9 and TRBJ2-1; D tentatively reads TRBD1 or TRBD2 (5 bases each). V was pared by 8 bases and J by 8 bases, with 19 bases between. The CDR3 contains 14 residues. CDR1 and CDR2 (germline): SEHNR, FQNEAQ (reference sequence). In DNA, the CDR3 is TGTGCCAGCTCCCTAGTGGGCAGAGGGGATGAGCAGTTCTTC. Protein sequence: CASSLVGRGDEQFF. Complete variable domain (other parts from reference TRBV7-9 and TRBJ2-1): DTGVSQNPRHKITKRGQNVTFRCDPISEHNRLYWYRQTLGQGPEFLTYFQNEAQLEKSRLLSDRFSAERPKGSFSTLEIQRTEQGDSAMYLCASSLVGRGDEQFFGPGTRLTVL.

This clone was seen just once. The V gene is TRBV5-6, the J gene TRBJ1-3, with D tentatively TRBD1 (5 bases). Trimming removed 3 bases from V and 0 bases from J, with 13 bases in between. Looked up from germline, CDR1 is SGHDT and CDR2 is YYEEEE. The CDR3 has 16 residues. The CDR3 loop is CASSWGRPSSGNTIYF. In DNA form, the CDR3 reads TGTGCCAGCAGCTGGGGCAGGCCGAGCTCTGGAAACACCATATATTTT.

The rearrangement uses TRBV4-1 and TRBJ2-5, with D hard to call. The CDR3 contains 14 residues. Germline V gene sequence: CDR1 MGHRA, CDR2 YSYEKL. V was trimmed by 0 bases and J by 5 bases, leaving 10 bases between them. The CDR3 coding sequence is TGCGCCAGCAGCCAAGATTTCCCCCTGGAGACCCAGTACTTC. The encoded protein is CASSQDFPLETQYF.

The rearrangement uses TRBV6-1 and TRBJ2-7; 11 bases fit TRBD2. Germline V gene data show CDR1 as MNHNS and CDR2 as SASEGT. The CDR3 covers 17 residues. The J segment lost 0 bases and the V segment lost 5 bases, leaving 9 bases of the junction unmatched. The CDR3 spells CASSKGTSGKNSYEQYF. The CDR3 bases are TGTGCCAGCAGTAAAGGGACTAGCGGAAAAAACTCCTACGAGCAGTACTTC.

This clone appeared a single time. V usage is TRBV6-6 and J usage is TRBJ2-2, with D possibly matching TRBD2 (5 bases). With 2 bases removed from V and 6 bases from J, the gap between germline ends came to 10 bases. This CDR3 spans 14 amino acids. Germline V gives CDR1 MNHNY, CDR2 SVGAGI (reference sequence). Here the CDR3 reads CASSYGLVPGELFF. The DNA of the CDR3 is TGTGCCAGCAGTTACGGACTGGTACCCGGGGAGCTGTTTTTT.

This chain uses TRBV5-6 with TRBJ1-2; D ambiguous. V shed 1 base and J shed 3 bases, with 10 bases lying between them. Per the germline V gene, CDR1 is SGHDT and CDR2 is YYEEEE. The CDR3 sequence is 14 residues long. The CDR3 loop is CASSLSLDYYGYTF. CDR3 DNA: TGTGCCAGCAGCTTGTCGCTGGACTACTATGGCTACACCTTC.

CDR3 sequence reads: CASSLGQYNEQFF. For the CDR3, the DNA is TGCGCCAGCAGCTTGGGGCAGTACAATGAGCAGTTCTTC. This chain connects TRBV5-1 to TRBJ2-1; D unresolved. The V gene's germline CDR1 is SGHRS and CDR2 YFSETQ. V dropped 0 bases and J dropped 4 bases, with 5 bases sitting between them. The CDR3 length is 13 residues.

This clone was detected a few times. This rearrangement joins TRBV5-1 to TRBJ1-2; D remains ambiguous. The CDR3 has 11 amino acids. V was trimmed by 4 bases and J by 8 bases, leaving 9 bases between them. Germline V gene data show CDR1 as SGHRS and CDR2 as YFSETQ. CDR3 loop: CASSPGRGYTF. For the CDR3, the DNA is TGCGCCAGCAGCCCGGGTCGAGGCTACACCTTC.

The V gene is TRBV6-1, the J gene TRBJ2-7; D remains ambiguous. The CDR3 has 13 residues. V was clipped by 5 bases and J by 2 bases, with 10 bases between them. Germline CDR1 MNHNS, CDR2 SASEGT. CDR3 coding DNA: TGTGCCAGCAGTTATTCAATCGCCTACGAGCAGTACTTC. Translation: CASSYSIAYEQYF.

CDR3: CASSYEDHHNSPLHF. In DNA form, the CDR3 reads TGTGCCAGCAGTTACGAAGACCACCATAATTCACCCCTCCACTTT. This chain uses TRBV6-5 with TRBJ1-6; D gene ambiguous. V was shortened by 2 bases and J by 5 bases, with 10 bases between the two germline ends. The V gene's germline CDR1 is MNHEY and CDR2 SVGAGI. The CDR3 runs to 15 residues.

This chain joins TRBV6-1 and TRBJ1-5; 7 positions agree with TRBD1. V lost 1 base to trimming and J lost 6 bases; unmatched junction nucleotides: 3. CDR1 is MNHNS, CDR2 SASEGT, per germline. This CDR3 region has 14 residues. The CDR3 reads CASSEGAGGQPQHF. Here the CDR3 DNA reads TGTGCCAGCAGTGAAGGGGCAGGGGGTCAGCCCCAGCATTTT.